This paragraph covers one T cell receptor beta chain sequence. The data are from a study of blood T cell repertoires in COVID-19. Study-wide context: Samples of COVID-19 (acute and convalescent) were obtained from the United States, Italy and Spain. PBMCs, B-cell-depleted T cells, or T cells provided the cDNA or gDNA that made up the material.

The J segment lost 11 bases and the V segment lost 4 bases, leaving 8 bases of the junction unmatched. The V gene's germline CDR1 is SGHTS and CDR2 YDEGEE. CDR3 size: 12 residues. Produced via immunoSEQ multiplex PCR; TCRdb's table is partial and in-frame only. The sample includes around 300,000 clones, 88% of them seen just once. The rearrangement uses TRBV5-8 and TRBJ1-2; 7 positions match TRBD1. The receptor was derived from a woman in her forties or fifties who had recovered from COVID-19. The sequenced sample was PBMCs or T cells enriched from blood (not recorded which). The CDR3 sequence: CASSPRTGVYTF. For the CDR3, the DNA is TGTGCCAGCAGCCCCCGAACAGGGGTTTACACCTTC.